This TCR beta chain was sequenced in a study of blood T cell repertoires in COVID-19. At the level of the study: Material from acute and convalescent COVID-19 was sourced from the United States, Italy and Spain. PBMCs, B-cell-depleted T cells, or T cells provided the cDNA or gDNA that made up the material.

Original processing methods: Amplification from reference gene primers served as the basis for estimated nucleated cell counts. The method was immunoSEQ multiplex PCR; TCRdb's version includes in-frame clones alone and lacks a portion of them. The V and J calls and clone size come from that table; D and trimming were worked out from the DNA. The repertoire holds under 350,000 clones, with roughly 90% as singletons. From germline, CDR1 is WSHSY and CDR2 SAAADI. The junction had 4 bases not matched to a gene; V was cut back by 7 bases and J by 4 bases. CDR3 size: 13 residues. Enrollment of patients from Seattle took place during active infection, with longitudinal follow-up.

V and J are TRBV10-2 and TRBJ2-3; 8 bases map to TRBD1. What was sequenced was peripheral blood. This TCR came from a woman in her 30s with COVID-19, enrolled during active disease. The CDR3 region is CASTLTGADTQYF. The CDR3 nucleotides are TGCGCCAGCACCTTGACAGGGGCAGATACGCAGTATTTT.